Listed here is a single T cell receptor (beta chain). The source of the sample is a study of blood T cell repertoires in COVID-19. Study-level background: Some COVID-19 samples were acute and others convalescent; all came from the United States, Italy and Spain.

Authors' processing steps: Nucleated cell counts were estimated from reference gene primer amplification. TCRdb's table, derived via immunoSEQ multiplex PCR, lists solely in-frame clones and lacks some. Clone size and V and J calls were adopted from that table, with D and trimming inferred from the DNA. The table lists fewer than 200,000 clones, 80% of them singletons. The germline gives CDR1 SGHTA, CDR2 FQGTGA. The ends lost 0 bases at V and 2 bases at J; junction bases unmatched: 7. This CDR3 region has 17 residues. This TCR came from a man aged 60-69 years with acute or convalescent COVID-19. The specimen was peripheral blood. The chain carries TRBV7-3 and TRBJ2-1, with 7 positions matching TRBD1. CDR3 DNA: TGTGCCAGCAGCTTAACTGGGGGACAGCCTCCCTACAATGAGCAGTTCTTC. Its protein product is CASSLTGGQPPYNEQFF.